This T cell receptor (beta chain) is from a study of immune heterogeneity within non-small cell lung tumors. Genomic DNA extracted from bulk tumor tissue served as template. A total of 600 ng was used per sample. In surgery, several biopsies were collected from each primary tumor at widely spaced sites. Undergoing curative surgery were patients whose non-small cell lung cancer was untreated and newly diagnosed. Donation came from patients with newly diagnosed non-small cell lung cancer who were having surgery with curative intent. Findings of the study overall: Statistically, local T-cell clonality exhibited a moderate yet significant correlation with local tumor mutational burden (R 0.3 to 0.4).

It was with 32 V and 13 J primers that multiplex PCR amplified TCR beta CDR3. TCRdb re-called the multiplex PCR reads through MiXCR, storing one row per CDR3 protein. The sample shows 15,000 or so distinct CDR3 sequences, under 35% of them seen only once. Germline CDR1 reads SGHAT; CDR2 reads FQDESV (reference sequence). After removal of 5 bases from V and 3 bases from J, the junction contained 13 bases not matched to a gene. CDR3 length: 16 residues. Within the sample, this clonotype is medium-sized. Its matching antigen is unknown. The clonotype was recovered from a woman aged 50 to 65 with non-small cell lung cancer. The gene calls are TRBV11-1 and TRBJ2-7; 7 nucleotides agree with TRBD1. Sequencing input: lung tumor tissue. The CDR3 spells CASSTRTGLDYYEQYF. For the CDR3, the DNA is TGTGCCAGCAGCACCCGGACAGGCCTGGATTACTACGAGCAGTACTTC.